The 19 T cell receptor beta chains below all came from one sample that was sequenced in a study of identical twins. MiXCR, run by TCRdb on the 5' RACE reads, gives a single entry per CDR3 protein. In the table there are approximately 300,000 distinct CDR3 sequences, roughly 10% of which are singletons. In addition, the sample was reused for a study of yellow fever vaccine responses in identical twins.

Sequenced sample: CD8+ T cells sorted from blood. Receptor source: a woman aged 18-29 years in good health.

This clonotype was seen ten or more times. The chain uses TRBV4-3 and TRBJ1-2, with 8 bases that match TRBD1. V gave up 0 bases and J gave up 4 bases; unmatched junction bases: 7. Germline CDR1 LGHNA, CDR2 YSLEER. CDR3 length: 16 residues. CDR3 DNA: TGCGCCAGCAGCCAAGACAGGGGGCGATGGGTCTATGGCTACACCTTC. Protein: CASSQDRGRWVYGYTF.

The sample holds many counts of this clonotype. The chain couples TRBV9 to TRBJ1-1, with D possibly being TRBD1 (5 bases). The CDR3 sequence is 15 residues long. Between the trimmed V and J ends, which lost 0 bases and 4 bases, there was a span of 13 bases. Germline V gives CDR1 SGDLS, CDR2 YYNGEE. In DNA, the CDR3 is TGTGCCAGCAGCGTAGGAGGGACGGGGGGCACTGAAGCTTTCTTT. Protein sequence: CASSVGGTGGTEAFF.

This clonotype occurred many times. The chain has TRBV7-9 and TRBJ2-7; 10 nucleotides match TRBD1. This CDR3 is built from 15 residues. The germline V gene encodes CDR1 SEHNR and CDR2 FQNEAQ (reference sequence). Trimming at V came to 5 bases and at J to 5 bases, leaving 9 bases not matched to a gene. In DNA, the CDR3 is TGTGCCAGCAGCAGCCGGGACAGGGGACGGCACGAGCAGTACTTC. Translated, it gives CASSSRDRGRHEQYF. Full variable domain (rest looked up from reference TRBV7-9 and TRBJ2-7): DTGVSQNPRHKITKRGQNVTFRCDPISEHNRLYWYRQTLGQGPEFLTYFQNEAQLEKSRLLSDRFSAERPKGSFSTLEIQRTEQGDSAMYLCASSSRDRGRHEQYFGPGTRLTVT.

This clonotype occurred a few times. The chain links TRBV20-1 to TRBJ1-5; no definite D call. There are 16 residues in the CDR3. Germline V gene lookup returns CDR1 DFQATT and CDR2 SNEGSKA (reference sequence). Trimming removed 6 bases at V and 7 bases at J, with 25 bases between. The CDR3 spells CSASKGEGRGIQPQHF. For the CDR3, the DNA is TGCAGTGCCAGTAAGGGCGAGGGCCGGGGAATACAGCCCCAGCATTTT.

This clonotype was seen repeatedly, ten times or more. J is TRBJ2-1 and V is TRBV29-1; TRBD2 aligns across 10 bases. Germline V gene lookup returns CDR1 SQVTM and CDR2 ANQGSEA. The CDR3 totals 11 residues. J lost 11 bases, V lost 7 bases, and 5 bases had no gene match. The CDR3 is CSAWTSGKQFF. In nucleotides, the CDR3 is TGCAGCGCTTGGACTAGCGGCAAGCAGTTCTTC.

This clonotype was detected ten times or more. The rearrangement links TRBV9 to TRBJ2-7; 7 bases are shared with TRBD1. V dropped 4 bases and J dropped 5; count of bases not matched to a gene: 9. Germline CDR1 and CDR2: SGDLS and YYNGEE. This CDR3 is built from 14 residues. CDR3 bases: TGTGCCAGCAGCCCCCGGACAGGAAAGAACGAGCAGTACTTC. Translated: CASSPRTGKNEQYF. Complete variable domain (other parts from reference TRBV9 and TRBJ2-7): DSGVTQTPKHLITATGQRVTLRCSPRSGDLSVYWYQQSLDQGLQFLIQYYNGEERAKGNILERFSAQQFPDLHSELNLSSLELGDSALYFCASSPRTGKNEQYFGPGTRLTVT.

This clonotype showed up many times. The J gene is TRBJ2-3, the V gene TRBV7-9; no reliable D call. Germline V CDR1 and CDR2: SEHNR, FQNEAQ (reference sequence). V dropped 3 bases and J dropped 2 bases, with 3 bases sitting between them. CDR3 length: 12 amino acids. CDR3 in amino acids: CASSFPTDTQYF. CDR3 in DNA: TGTGCCAGCAGCTTTCCCACAGATACGCAGTATTTT.

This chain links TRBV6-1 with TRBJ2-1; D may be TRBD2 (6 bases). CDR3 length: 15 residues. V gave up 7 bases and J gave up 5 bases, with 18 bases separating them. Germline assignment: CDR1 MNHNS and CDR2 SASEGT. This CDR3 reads CASTKWGLDDNEQFF. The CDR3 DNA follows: TGTGCCAGCACAAAATGGGGACTGGACGACAATGAGCAGTTCTTC.

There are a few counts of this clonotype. CDR3 loop: CASSLYDAYEYEQYF. DNA of the CDR3: TGTGCCAGCAGCTTATACGACGCATATGAATACGAGCAGTACTTC. V gene TRBV7-9 combines with J gene TRBJ2-7; D uncertain. CDR3 length: 15 residues. Germline V gene lookup returns CDR1 SEHNR and CDR2 FQNEAQ (reference sequence). Trimming took off 2 bases at V and 4 bases at J, with 15 bases between the two ends.

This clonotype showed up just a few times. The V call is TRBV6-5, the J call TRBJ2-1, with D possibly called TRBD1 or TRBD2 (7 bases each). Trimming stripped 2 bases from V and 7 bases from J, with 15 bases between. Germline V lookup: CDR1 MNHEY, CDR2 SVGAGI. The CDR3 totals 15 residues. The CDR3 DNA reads TGTGCCAGCAGTTACGGGGAGGGGGCGATGAATGAGCAGTTCTTC. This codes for CASSYGEGAMNEQFF.

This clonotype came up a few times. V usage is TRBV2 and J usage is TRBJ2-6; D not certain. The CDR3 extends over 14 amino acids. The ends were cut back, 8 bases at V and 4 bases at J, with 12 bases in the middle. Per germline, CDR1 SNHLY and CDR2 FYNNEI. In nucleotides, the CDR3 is TGTGCCAGCCTTGAATTACGGGGGGCCAACGTCCTGACTTTC. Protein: CASLELRGANVLTF.

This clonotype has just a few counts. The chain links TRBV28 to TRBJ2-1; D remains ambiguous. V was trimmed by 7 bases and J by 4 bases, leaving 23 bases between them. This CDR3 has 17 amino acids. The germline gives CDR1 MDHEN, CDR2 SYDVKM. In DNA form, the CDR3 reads TGTGCCAGCACAAACCTGGTCCTAGTTTCCCTATACAATGAGCAGTTCTTC. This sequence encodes CASTNLVLVSLYNEQFF.

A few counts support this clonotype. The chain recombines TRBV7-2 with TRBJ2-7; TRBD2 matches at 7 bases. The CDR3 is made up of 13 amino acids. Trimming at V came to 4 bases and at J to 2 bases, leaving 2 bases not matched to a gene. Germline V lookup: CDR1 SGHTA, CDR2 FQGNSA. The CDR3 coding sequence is TGTGCCAGCAGCTACGGACTAGCCTACGAGCAGTACTTC. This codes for CASSYGLAYEQYF.

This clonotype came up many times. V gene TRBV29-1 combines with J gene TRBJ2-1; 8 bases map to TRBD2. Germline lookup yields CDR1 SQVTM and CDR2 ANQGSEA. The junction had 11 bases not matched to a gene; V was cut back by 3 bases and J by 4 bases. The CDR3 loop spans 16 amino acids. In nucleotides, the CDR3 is TGCAGCGTTGACCCTACTAGCGGAGCCTATTACAATGAGCAGTTCTTC. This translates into CSVDPTSGAYYNEQFF.

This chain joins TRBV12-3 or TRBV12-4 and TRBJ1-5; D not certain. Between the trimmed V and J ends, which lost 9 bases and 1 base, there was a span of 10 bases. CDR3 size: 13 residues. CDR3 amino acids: CASGDTSNQPQHF. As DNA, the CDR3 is TGTGCCAGTGGTGACACCAGCAATCAGCCCCAGCATTTT.

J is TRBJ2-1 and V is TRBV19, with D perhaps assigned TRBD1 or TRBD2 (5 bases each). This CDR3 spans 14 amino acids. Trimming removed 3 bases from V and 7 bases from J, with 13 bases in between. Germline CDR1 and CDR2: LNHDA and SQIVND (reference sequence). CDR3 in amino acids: CASSIAQWGNEQFF. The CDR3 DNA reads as TGTGCCAGTAGTATCGCACAGTGGGGGAATGAGCAGTTCTTC.

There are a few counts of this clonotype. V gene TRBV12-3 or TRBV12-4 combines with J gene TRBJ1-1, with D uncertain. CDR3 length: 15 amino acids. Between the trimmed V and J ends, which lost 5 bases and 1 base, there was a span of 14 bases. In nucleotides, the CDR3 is TGTGCCAGCAGTGACCCCTGGCAGTCGAACACTGAAGCTTTCTTT. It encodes CASSDPWQSNTEAFF.

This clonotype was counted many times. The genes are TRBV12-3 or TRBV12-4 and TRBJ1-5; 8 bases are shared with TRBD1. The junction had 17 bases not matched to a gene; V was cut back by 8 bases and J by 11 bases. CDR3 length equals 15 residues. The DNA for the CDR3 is TGTGCCAGCCGAGGGGACAGGAGGATGGAAAAGGCCCAGCATTTT. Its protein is CASRGDRRMEKAQHF.

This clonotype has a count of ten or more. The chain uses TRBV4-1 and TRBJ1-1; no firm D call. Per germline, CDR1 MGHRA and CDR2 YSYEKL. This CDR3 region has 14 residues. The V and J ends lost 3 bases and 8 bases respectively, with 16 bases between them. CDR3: CASSQGAWTYEAFF. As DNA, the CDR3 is TGCGCCAGCAGCCAGGGAGCATGGACGTACGAAGCTTTCTTT.